Below are 5 T cell receptor beta chains sequenced from a single sample in a study of shared clonotypes between healthy human individuals. Method: immunoSEQ multiplex PCR; TCRdb's copy keeps in-frame clones and lacks some. The sample has fewer than 600,000 clones; more than 75% are singletons. Sample: PBMCs. These receptors all stem from a woman aged 40-49 years in good health. Some clones in this sample may be carry-over from other donors' samples.

The chain uses TRBV4-1 and TRBJ2-7; 8 nucleotides line up with TRBD1. The V gene's germline CDR1 is MGHRA and CDR2 YSYEKL. Trimming at V came to 1 base and at J to 0 bases, leaving 5 bases not matched to a gene. The CDR3 is 16 amino acids. The CDR3 loop reads CASSQAWTGSSYEQYF. Here the CDR3 DNA reads TGCGCCAGCAGCCAAGCGTGGACAGGGAGCTCCTACGAGCAGTACTTC.

This clone was recorded a few times. The V call is TRBV15, the J call TRBJ2-3; 8 bases line up with TRBD2. V was clipped by 1 base and J by 4 bases; unmatched bases: 4. The CDR3 has 15 residues. Per the germline V gene, CDR1 is LNHNV and CDR2 is YYDKDF (reference sequence). In nucleotides, the CDR3 is TGTGCCACCAGCAGAGTTAGGCGGGAGGCAGATACGCAGTATTTT. It encodes CATSRVRREADTQYF.

The rearrangement joins TRBV7-9 to TRBJ2-7, with TRBD1 as a possible D gene (5 bases). Germline V lookup: CDR1 SEHNR, CDR2 FQNEAQ (reference sequence). Trimming removed 2 bases at V and 3 bases at J, with 11 bases between. CDR3 length: 14 residues. The CDR3 DNA reads TGTGCCAGCAGCTTACAGGGTGATCTCTACGAGCAGTACTTC. It encodes CASSLQGDLYEQYF.

The chain employs TRBV6-5 and TRBJ1-1; D may be TRBD1 (5 bases). The CDR3 contains 15 residues. Trimming stripped 6 bases from V and 2 bases from J, with 16 bases between. Per germline, CDR1 MNHEY and CDR2 SVGAGI. Written as DNA, the CDR3 is TGTGCCAGCAGCGCAGGGTCATACTCCAACACTGAAGCTTTCTTT. Protein product: CASSAGSYSNTEAFF.

The J gene is TRBJ1-4, the V gene TRBV5-8; maybe TRBD1 (6 bases). Trimming removed 2 bases from V and 8 bases from J, with 10 bases in between. This CDR3 spans 13 amino acids. Germline V CDR1 and CDR2: SGHTS, YDEGEE. The CDR3, as DNA: TGTGCCAGCAGCTTCAAGGGGGGCGAAAAACTGTTTTTT. It specifies CASSFKGGEKLFF.